This T cell receptor beta chain appears in the sequencing data of a study of blood T cell repertoires in COVID-19. Trimming shortened V by 8 bases and J by 4 bases, and 11 bases separated the two germline ends. CDR3 length equals 12 residues. Germline assignment: CDR1 SGHDN and CDR2 FVKESK. Data came from immunoSEQ multiplex PCR; TCRdb stores just in-frame clones and leaves some out. The sample contains approximately 15,000 clones, roughly 84% of which appear only once. This rearrangement joins TRBV14 to TRBJ1-1, with TRBD1 as a possible D gene (5 bases). The TCR sequence derives from a man aged 40-50 years with active or convalescent COVID-19. Material for sequencing was peripheral blood. The CDR3 nucleotides read TGTGCCAGCCGGGGGGGTTTCACTGAAGCTTTCTTT. Translating gives CASRGGFTEAFF.